Below are 22 T cell receptor beta chains sequenced from a single sample in a study of a mutant IDH1 vaccine in newly diagnosed glioma. These receptors' targets are unknown. TCRdb's table, derived via immunoSEQ multiplex PCR, lists solely in-frame clones and lacks some. The table lists around 25,000 clones, less than 85% of them singletons. This sample's time point: week 11, during vaccination. In the vaccine, a single dose held 300 ug of the mutant IDH1 20-mer peptide, along with topical imiquimod. This sample comprised peripheral blood mononuclear cells (PBMCs), obtained from a glioma patient whose treatment included an IDH1 peptide vaccine. The receptors were gathered from a young man with glioma. Some clones in this sample may be carry-over from other donors' samples.

The chain carries TRBV25-1 and TRBJ2-2; possibly TRBD2 for D (5 bases). This CDR3 comprises 13 residues. Trimming left V 3 bases short and J 8 bases short, with 10 bases between. The germline V gene has CDR1 MGHDK and CDR2 SYGVNS. The CDR3: CASSELRRGELFF. The CDR3 DNA reads TGTGCCAGCAGTGAGCTTCGGAGGGGGGAGCTGTTTTTT.

V gene TRBV27 combines with J gene TRBJ2-7; 9 nucleotides match TRBD1. This CDR3 region has 15 residues. Germline lookup yields CDR1 MNHEY and CDR2 SMNVEV (reference sequence). The V and J ends lost 5 bases and 3 bases, in that order; junction bases with no gene match: 8. CDR3 DNA sequence: TGTGCCAGCAGTCTCTCTCGGACAGGGGACTACGAGCAGTACTTC. The encoded protein is CASSLSRTGDYEQYF.

V usage is TRBV11-2 and J usage is TRBJ1-2; 10 nucleotides agree with TRBD1. The junction had 9 bases not matched to a gene; V was cut back by 4 bases and J by 4 bases. The CDR3 runs 16 residues. The V gene's germline CDR1 is SGHAT and CDR2 FQNNGV. CDR3 sequence reads: CASSSLDRGLGYGYTF. CDR3 sequence (DNA): TGTGCCAGCAGCTCCCTAGACAGGGGGCTGGGCTATGGCTACACCTTC.

The J gene is TRBJ2-5, the V gene TRBV5-8, with D tentatively TRBD2 (6 bases). This CDR3 is 13 amino acids long. The ends were cut back, 2 bases at V and 10 bases at J, with 15 bases in the middle. CDR1 and CDR2 (germline): SGHTS, YDEGEE. The CDR3 DNA is TGTGCCAGCAGCTTACCGGGACTCCCGTTCCAGTACTTC. Its translation: CASSLPGLPFQYF.

The rearrangement uses TRBV7-6 and TRBJ1-1; maybe TRBD1 (5 bases). Trimming pared 5 bases from V and 1 base from J, leaving 8 bases between. In germline, CDR1 is SGHVS, CDR2 FNYEAQ. The CDR3 consists of 13 residues. This CDR3 is CASSMTENTEAFF. The DNA for the CDR3 is TGTGCCAGCAGCATGACAGAGAACACTGAAGCTTTCTTT. Full variable domain (rest looked up from reference TRBV7-6 and TRBJ1-1): GAGVSQSPRYKVTKRGQDVALRCDPISGHVSLYWYRQALGQGPEFLTYFNYEAQQDKSGLPNDRFSAERPEGSISTLTIQRTEQRDSAMYRCASSMTENTEAFFGQGTRLTVV.

V gene TRBV15 combines with J gene TRBJ2-6, with D tentatively TRBD2 (5 bases). This CDR3 is built from 14 residues. The V end was cut by 5 bases, the J end by 4 bases, with 9 bases between. Germline assignment: CDR1 LNHNV and CDR2 YYDKDF (reference sequence). CDR3 region: CATSGGKGANVLTF. The CDR3 bases are TGTGCCACCAGCGGAGGAAAAGGGGCCAACGTCCTGACTTTC.

V gene TRBV6-5 combines with J gene TRBJ1-1; 7 nucleotides align to TRBD1. The J segment lost 3 bases and the V segment lost 6 bases, leaving 7 bases of the junction unmatched. The CDR3 extends over 14 amino acids. Germline CDR1 is MNHEY and CDR2 is SVGAGI. The CDR3 loop is CASSPGQYYTEAFF. The CDR3 DNA follows: TGTGCCAGCAGCCCGGGACAGTATTACACTGAAGCTTTCTTT.

V gene TRBV2 combines with J gene TRBJ2-6, with D unclear. V lost 6 bases, J lost 5 bases, and 14 bases lay in between. This CDR3 has 15 amino acids. Germline CDR1 SNHLY, CDR2 FYNNEI. The CDR3: CASRVGVLRANVLTF. DNA of the CDR3: TGTGCCAGCAGGGTCGGAGTACTAAGGGCCAACGTCCTGACTTTC.

This clone turned up a few times. The CDR3 region is CAISQVHQETQYF. For the CDR3, the DNA is TGTGCCATCAGCCAGGTACACCAAGAGACCCAGTACTTC. V is TRBV10-3 and J is TRBJ2-5, with D hard to call. The V gene's germline CDR1 is ENHRY and CDR2 SYGVKD. This CDR3 spans 13 amino acids. V lost 6 bases, J lost 0 bases, and 8 bases lay in between.

This clone was recorded a few times. This chain links TRBV4-1 with TRBJ1-2, with D maybe TRBD1 (6 bases). The CDR3 extends over 13 amino acids. Germline values: CDR1 MGHRA, CDR2 YSYEKL. V gave up 1 base and J gave up 8 bases, with 11 bases separating them. The CDR3 DNA reads as TGCGCCAGCAGCCAAGCCCTGCAGGGGGGCTACACCTTC. This gives the protein CASSQALQGGYTF.

CDR3 DNA sequence: TGTGCCAGTAGTGAAGGCGCTACTCCGGGACAGGGAGGCGGCTACACCTTC. Translating gives CASSEGATPGQGGGYTF. The rearrangement uses TRBV19 and TRBJ1-2, with TRBD1 identical over 9 bases. The CDR3 runs to 17 residues. V dropped 5 bases and J dropped 8; count of bases not matched to a gene: 18. CDR1 and CDR2 (germline): LNHDA, SQIVND (reference sequence).

The CDR3 bases are TGTGCCAGCAGTACGGGACAGGGCTACTATGGCTACACCTTC. Encoded protein: CASSTGQGYYGYTF. This chain joins TRBV6-5 and TRBJ1-2; 9 nucleotides match TRBD1. The germline V gene has CDR1 MNHEY and CDR2 SVGAGI. V lost 5 bases to trimming and J lost 3 bases; unmatched junction nucleotides: 4. The length of the CDR3 is 14 residues.

The chain couples TRBV5-1 to TRBJ2-1; maybe TRBD1 (5 bases). The CDR3 covers 14 residues. V was trimmed by 4 bases and J by 7 bases, leaving 15 bases between them. In germline, CDR1 is SGHRS, CDR2 YFSETQ. The CDR3 spells CASSPAWGLNEQFF. CDR3 DNA sequence: TGCGCCAGCAGCCCTGCATGGGGCCTAAATGAGCAGTTCTTC.

CDR3 region: CASSIRRSGNTIYF. Here the CDR3 DNA reads TGTGCCAGTAGTATTCGACGCTCTGGAAACACCATATATTTT. The J gene is TRBJ1-3, the V gene TRBV19; D gene unclear. From germline, CDR1 is LNHDA and CDR2 SQIVND (reference sequence). The V end lost 3 bases, the J end lost 0 bases, and 6 bases lay between the germline ends. The CDR3 runs 14 residues. The whole variable domain, remainder taken from reference TRBV19 and TRBJ1-3, is DGGITQSPKYLFRKEGQNVTLSCEQNLNHDAMYWYRQDPGQGLRLIYYSQIVNDFQKGDIAEGYSVSREKKESFPLTVTSAQKNPTAFYLCASSIRRSGNTIYFGEGSWLTVV.

The gene calls are TRBV30 and TRBJ2-6; D is possibly TRBD1 (5 bases). V lost 1 base to trimming and J lost 4 bases, with 17 bases between them. This CDR3 spans 17 amino acids. Germline-derived CDR1 and CDR2 are GTSNPN and SVGIG (reference sequence). This CDR3 reads CAWSGTRVLRGANVLTF. The CDR3 DNA sequence: TGTGCCTGGAGTGGGACACGGGTGCTTAGGGGGGCCAACGTCCTGACTTTC. The entire variable domain, with the rest obtained from reference TRBV30 and TRBJ2-6, is as follows: SQTIHQWPATLVQPVGSPLSLECTVEGTSNPNLYWYRQAAGRGLQLLFYSVGIGQISSEVPQNLSASRPQDRQFILSSKKLLLSDSGFYLCAWSGTRVLRGANVLTFGAGSRLTVL.

This chain links TRBV20-1 with TRBJ1-1; the D gene is possibly TRBD1 (5 bases). V was clipped by 4 bases and J by 8 bases, with 8 bases between them. This CDR3 comprises 10 residues. Germline values: CDR1 DFQATT, CDR2 SNEGSKA (reference sequence). The chain's CDR3 is CSATYREAFF. CDR3 DNA sequence: TGCAGTGCTACATACAGGGAAGCTTTCTTT.

This clone has more than one count but fewer than ten. V and J are TRBV11-2 and TRBJ2-3; D is perhaps TRBD1 or TRBD2 (5 bases each). Germline V gene sequence: CDR1 SGHAT, CDR2 FQNNGV. This CDR3 has 14 residues. Trimming shortened V by 10 bases and J by 2 bases, and 16 bases separated the two germline ends. The CDR3 region is CAIANEGITDTQYF. CDR3 DNA sequence: TGTGCCATTGCAAATGAGGGGATCACAGATACGCAGTATTTT.

V and J are TRBV5-1 and TRBJ2-5; 8 bases are a match to TRBD1. The CDR3 extends over 13 amino acids. Germline-derived CDR1 and CDR2 are SGHRS and YFSETQ. The V gene end was trimmed by 4 bases and the J gene end by 5 bases; junction bases not matched to a gene: 4. Written as DNA, the CDR3 is TGCGCCAGCAGCCCAGGGGGCGGCGAGACCCAGTACTTC. It codes for CASSPGGGETQYF.

The chain has TRBV4-3 and TRBJ1-6, with D possibly matching TRBD1 (5 bases). The CDR3 contains 14 residues. The V gene's germline CDR1 is LGHNA and CDR2 YSLEER. The V and J ends lost 1 base and 7 bases respectively, with 8 bases between them. In DNA form, the CDR3 reads TGCGCCAGCAGCCAAGCGACAGACAATTCACCCCTCCACTTT. Protein product: CASSQATDNSPLHF.

This clone was picked up a small number of times. This chain connects TRBV2 to TRBJ1-1; possible D gene TRBD1, 5 bases. V lost 10 bases and J lost 2, with 17 bases in between. Germline V gene lookup returns CDR1 SNHLY and CDR2 FYNNEI. The CDR3 consists of 14 residues. As DNA, the CDR3 is TGTGCCACTACGGTGGGGGACGGTAACACTGAAGCTTTCTTT. It is translated as CATTVGDGNTEAFF.

This clone occurred once. The chain joins TRBV7-4 to TRBJ2-2, with 12 nucleotides matching TRBD1. Germline values: CDR1 SGHVT, CDR2 SQSDAQ. The V and J ends lost 3 bases and 6 bases, in that order; junction bases with no gene match: 8. The CDR3 has 17 amino acids. CDR3 sequence (DNA): TGTGCCAGCAGCTTTGAGAGGGACAGGGGGCTTGCCGGGGAGCTGTTTTTT. Translated: CASSFERDRGLAGELFF.

This rearrangement joins TRBV7-2 to TRBJ2-2, with 7 bases aligning to TRBD1. This CDR3 is built from 16 residues. V trimming: 1 base; J trimming: 1 base; junction bases outside the gene matches: 3. CDR1 and CDR2 from the germline V gene are SGHTA and FQGNSA. Here the CDR3 DNA reads TGTGCCAGCAGCTTAGTCTGGACAGGGAACACCGGGGAGCTGTTTTTT. Translating it yields CASSLVWTGNTGELFF.